This T cell receptor (beta chain) stems from a study of blood T cells in healthy people across ages. Study-wide results and limits: With donor CMV status unknown, expanded clonotype changes were possibly confounded.

A word on this clonotype: Its antigen is as yet unknown.

Primers used in a second PCR of about 7 to 11 cycles were a sample-barcoded 5' primer and a J-beta primer mix. TCRdb reprocessed the 5' RACE reads via MiXCR and lists one record per CDR3 protein. The sample includes roughly 500,000 distinct CDR3 sequences, about 25% of them seen just once. This CDR3 comprises 19 residues. Trimming stripped 4 bases from V and 2 bases from J, with 21 bases between. Per germline, CDR1 PRHDT and CDR2 FYEKMQ (reference sequence). These data also featured in a second study, about T cells of mothers and their children. That report notes: Addition of sample barcodes and 2-4 random nucleotides occurred through the M1S primer of the second PCR. Maternal samples each gave over 9 million TCR beta CDR3 reads, and child samples roughly 3 million each.

The sample taken for sequencing was blood. The rearrangement uses TRBV13 and TRBJ1-6, with D perhaps TRBD1 (5 bases). The clonotype originates from a boy under 18 in good health. The CDR3 reads CASSSSGGGGAAYNSPLHF. Here the CDR3 DNA reads TGTGCCAGCAGCTCCTCCGGGGGTGGAGGGGCGGCCTATAATTCACCCCTCCACTTT.